This T cell receptor beta chain was sequenced in a study of beta chain features in type 1 diabetes. This CDR3 contains 16 residues. V gave up 5 bases and J gave up 6 bases; unmatched junction bases: 12. The germline CDR1 and CDR2 sequences are SNHLY and FYNNEI. Isolated RNA was reverse transcribed in full, so expressed TCRB transcripts were sequenced. Produced via immunoSEQ multiplex PCR; TCRdb's table is partial and in-frame only. The sample consists of under 200,000 clones, around 8.5% of them appearing once. The clonotype comes from a man aged 18 to 30 in good health. The rearrangement links TRBV2 to TRBJ2-3; 9 nucleotides line up with TRBD2. Sequencing was done on a sample of central memory CD4+ T cells from blood. In DNA, the CDR3 is TGTGCCAGCAGTTCCGGGACTAGCAGTCGTAGGGATACGCAGTATTTT. It codes for CASSSGTSSRRDTQYF.